This entry is about one T cell receptor beta chain. The antigen remains unidentified. Vbeta (60) and Jbeta (13) primers were used in the PCR. Using immunoSEQ multiplex PCR, the repertoire was profiled, and TCRdb retains in-frame clones only, with some absent. The sample has under 200,000 clones; approximately 83% are singletons. This sample was included in a study of cytomegalovirus exposure and HLA in healthy donors. Overall study: From HLA-typed donors, an early data release held about 85 million unique TCRs. Roughly 80% of 398 genotyped donors fell in the Caucasian-associated ancestry cluster. Overall study results and limits: In a later analysis, DRB1 alleles had the most associated TCRs; HLA-C alleles the fewest.

Germline CDR1 LGHNA, CDR2 YSLEER. Trimming removed 1 base from V and 0 bases from J, with 7 bases in between. The length of the CDR3 is 15 residues. The sequencing sample was made of PBMCs. The J gene is TRBJ1-3, the V gene TRBV4-3; no firm D call. The TCR sequence derives from a man aged 18 to 30 in good health and CMV-seropositive. CDR3 sequence reads: CASSQASDSGNTIYF. The CDR3 region has the DNA TGCGCCAGCAGCCAAGCCTCAGACTCTGGAAACACCATATATTTT.